This T cell receptor beta chain was found in a study of T and B cells in COVID-19 patients. BIOMED2 TRB-A/B primer pools were used in multiplex TRB PCR. TCRdb re-called the multiplex PCR reads with MiXCR, one entry per CDR3 protein. This sample carries fewer than 15,000 distinct CDR3 sequences, about 25% of them seen once, and the ten largest clones take 3.5% to 5%. This clonotype was observed many times. Each TRB amplification used about 250-550 ng of genomic DNA from blood. Sequencing was carried out using blood. The sequence came from a human donor who had recovered from COVID-19.

The CDR3 sequence is CASSPPGLAGTSIRTDTQYF. CDR3 sequence (DNA): TGTGCCAGCTCACCTCCGGGACTAGCGGGGACCTCGATCCGCACAGATACGCAGTATTTT. The chain joins TRBV18 to TRBJ2-3, with 13 bases that match TRBD2. V trimming: 3 bases; J trimming: 1 base; junction bases outside the gene matches: 13. This CDR3 has 20 residues. Germline V gene data show CDR1 as KGHSH and CDR2 as LQKENI.